This is a list of T cell receptor beta chains from one sample in a study of cytomegalovirus exposure and HLA in healthy donors. Measured with immunoSEQ multiplex PCR; TCRdb has only the in-frame clones, and not every one. The sample lists more than 95,000 clones, roughly 89% occurring once. The sample comprised PBMCs. These receptors were obtained from a woman between 18 and 29 years old in good health and CMV-seronegative. The CDR3 runs from the conserved cysteine through the conserved F or W. D genes are given only for firm matches. The size entry is marked missing in some rows and otherwise reads once, few, many or a size class.

abundance: .
j_gene: TRBJ1-1
d_gene: .
v_gene: TRBV6-6
CDR3nt: TGTGCCAGCAGTTTACCCCTCGGGATGAACACTGAAGCTTTCTTT
CDR3aa: CASSLPLGMNTEAFF

abundance: .
j_gene: TRBJ2-7
d_gene: .
v_gene: TRBV28
CDR3nt: TGTGCCAGCAGTTTCACCGGGACTGCCTCCTACGAGCAGTACTTC
CDR3aa: CASSFTGTASYEQYF

abundance: .
j_gene: TRBJ2-3
d_gene: TRBD2
v_gene: TRBV28
CDR3nt: TGTGCCAGCAGCTTCCTTACTAGCGGGGGAACAGATACGCAGTATTTT
CDR3aa: CASSFLTSGGTDTQYF

abundance: once
j_gene: TRBJ2-5
d_gene: TRBD1
v_gene: TRBV7-2
CDR3nt: TGTGCCAGCAGCTTAGCAAGGGGGCGTGGAGAGACCCAGTACTTC
CDR3aa: CASSLARGRGETQYF

abundance: .
j_gene: TRBJ1-5
d_gene: TRBD1
v_gene: TRBV19
CDR3nt: TGTGCCAGCCGGACAGGGGACCTCGGCAATCAGCCCCAGCATTTT
CDR3aa: CASRTGDLGNQPQHF

abundance: .
j_gene: TRBJ2-5
d_gene: TRBD2
v_gene: TRBV30
CDR3nt: TGTGCCTGGAGTCCCAGCGGGATCCGACAAGAGACCCAGTACTTC
CDR3aa: CAWSPSGIRQETQYF

abundance: .
j_gene: TRBJ2-1
d_gene: TRBD2
v_gene: TRBV5-4
CDR3nt: TGTGCCAGCAGCTTGGCCGGCGGGAGGTCCTACAATGAGCAGTTCTTC
CDR3aa: CASSLAGGRSYNEQFF

abundance: .
j_gene: TRBJ1-1
d_gene: .
v_gene: TRBV7-7
CDR3nt: TGTGCTAGCAGCTTATACAGAAACACTGAAGCTTTCTTT
CDR3aa: CASSLYRNTEAFF

abundance: .
j_gene: TRBJ2-1
d_gene: TRBD2
v_gene: TRBV7-2
CDR3nt: TGTGCCAGCAGTTCGGTGGGGGGGTACAATGAGCAGTTCTTC
CDR3aa: CASSSVGGYNEQFF

abundance: .
j_gene: TRBJ1-2
d_gene: TRBD1
v_gene: TRBV18
CDR3nt: TGTGCCAGCTCACCGCAGGGGGCAGGCTATGGCTACACCTTC
CDR3aa: CASSPQGAGYGYTF

abundance: .
j_gene: TRBJ2-5
d_gene: .
v_gene: TRBV27
CDR3nt: TGTGCCAGCAGTTTAATGGACAGTCCAATTGAGACTAGCACAAAGACCCAGTACTTC
CDR3aa: CASSLMDSPIETSTKTQYF

abundance: .
j_gene: TRBJ1-1
d_gene: .
v_gene: TRBV5-1
CDR3nt: TGCGCCAGCAGCTTGGCCCGTGTAGATGAAGCTTTCTTT
CDR3aa: CASSLARVDEAFF

abundance: .
j_gene: TRBJ2-5
d_gene: .
v_gene: TRBV11-3
CDR3nt: TGTGCCAGCAGCTTGGAAGCAGGGGAGGGGGAGACCCAGTACTTC
CDR3aa: CASSLEAGEGETQYF

abundance: .
j_gene: TRBJ1-5
d_gene: .
v_gene: TRBV7-8
CDR3nt: TGTGCCAGCAGCTCAATGGGCCCTAATCAGCCCCAGCATTTT
CDR3aa: CASSSMGPNQPQHF

abundance: .
j_gene: TRBJ1-2
d_gene: .
v_gene: TRBV28
CDR3nt: TGTGCCAGCAGTCCACCGGGAGGGGGGAATGGCTACACCTTC
CDR3aa: CASSPPGGGNGYTF

abundance: .
j_gene: TRBJ2-2
d_gene: .
v_gene: TRBV14
CDR3nt: TGTGCCAGCAGCCCCGGACAGATGAACACCGGGGAGCTGTTTTTT
CDR3aa: CASSPGQMNTGELFF

abundance: .
j_gene: TRBJ2-7
d_gene: TRBD2
v_gene: TRBV19
CDR3nt: TGTGCCAGTAGTAGCCGATTTATTGGTAGCGGGAGTTACGAGCAGTACTTC
CDR3aa: CASSSRFIGSGSYEQYF

abundance: .
j_gene: TRBJ1-3
d_gene: .
v_gene: TRBV4-3
CDR3nt: TGCGCCAGCAGCCAAGATGGCAGGGGTGTAGGAAACACCATATATTTT
CDR3aa: CASSQDGRGVGNTIYF

abundance: .
j_gene: TRBJ1-2
d_gene: .
v_gene: TRBV28
CDR3nt: TGTGCCAGCATCCGGGGAGCGGGGAGCTATGGCTACACCTTC
CDR3aa: CASIRGAGSYGYTF

abundance: few
j_gene: TRBJ2-2
d_gene: .
v_gene: TRBV7-2
CDR3nt: TGTGCCAGCAGCTTCGTGACAGGGGAGCTGTTTTTT
CDR3aa: CASSFVTGELFF

abundance: .
j_gene: TRBJ1-2
d_gene: .
v_gene: TRBV28
CDR3nt: TGTGCCAGCAGTCTTACGGCTAACTATGGCTACACCTTC
CDR3aa: CASSLTANYGYTF

abundance: many
j_gene: TRBJ2-7
d_gene: TRBD1
v_gene: TRBV6-5
CDR3nt: TGTGCCACCCGCCGGACAGGGGGCAACGAGCAGTACTTC
CDR3aa: CATRRTGGNEQYF

abundance: .
j_gene: TRBJ2-7
d_gene: TRBD1
v_gene: TRBV28
CDR3nt: TGTGCCAGCAGTTTTTCCCGGACAGGGGTAAGGGAGCAGTACTTC
CDR3aa: CASSFSRTGVREQYF

abundance: .
j_gene: TRBJ1-2
d_gene: .
v_gene: TRBV15
CDR3nt: TGTGCCACCAGCAGAGATCGAGTGGAGGGGAGTAGCTATGGCTACACCTTC
CDR3aa: CATSRDRVEGSSYGYTF

abundance: .
j_gene: TRBJ1-3
d_gene: .
v_gene: TRBV27
CDR3nt: TGTGCCAGCAGTACAGGGACCTCTGGAAACACCATATATTTT
CDR3aa: CASSTGTSGNTIYF

abundance: .
j_gene: TRBJ1-2
d_gene: .
v_gene: TRBV2
CDR3nt: TGTGCCAGCAGGCGGACAATGGGGTATGGCTACACCTTC
CDR3aa: CASRRTMGYGYTF

abundance: .
j_gene: TRBJ2-7
d_gene: .
v_gene: TRBV1
CDR3nt: TGCACCAGCAGCCAAGGGACTAGCTCCTACGAGCAGTACTTC
CDR3aa: CTSSQGTSSYEQYF

abundance: .
j_gene: TRBJ2-1
d_gene: TRBD1
v_gene: TRBV2
CDR3nt: TGTGCCAGCAGTGTCGACAGGGAAAATGAGCAGTTCTTC
CDR3aa: CASSVDRENEQFF

abundance: .
j_gene: TRBJ2-7
d_gene: TRBD2
v_gene: TRBV7-8
CDR3nt: TGTGCCAGCAGCTTAGGGGAGGGTCGACTAGGCGAGCAGTACTTC
CDR3aa: CASSLGEGRLGEQYF

abundance: .
j_gene: TRBJ2-7
d_gene: TRBD1
v_gene: TRBV27
CDR3nt: TGTGCCAGCAGTTTATATCCAGGGGGCGAATCAGACGAGCAGTACTTC
CDR3aa: CASSLYPGGESDEQYF

abundance: .
j_gene: TRBJ2-1
d_gene: TRBD1
v_gene: TRBV5-4
CDR3nt: TGTGCCAGCAGTCCGGCGGGACAGGGGTACAATGAGCAGTTCTTC
CDR3aa: CASSPAGQGYNEQFF

abundance: once
j_gene: TRBJ2-7
d_gene: TRBD2
v_gene: TRBV28
CDR3nt: TGTGCCAGCAGTTCCCCTGATATTCGCAAGCGGGAGTGGTCCTACGAGCAGTACTTC
CDR3aa: CASSSPDIRKREWSYEQYF

abundance: .
j_gene: TRBJ2-7
d_gene: TRBD1
v_gene: TRBV18
CDR3nt: TGTGCCAGCTCACTGGGACAGGCCCTGGGGGAGCAGTACTTC
CDR3aa: CASSLGQALGEQYF

abundance: .
j_gene: TRBJ2-6
d_gene: .
v_gene: TRBV28
CDR3nt: TGTGCCAGCCCCCGGGGCTCTGGGGCCAACGTCCTGACTTTC
CDR3aa: CASPRGSGANVLTF

abundance: .
j_gene: TRBJ1-4
d_gene: TRBD1
v_gene: TRBV5-1
CDR3nt: TGCGCCAGCAGCGTAGGGGGCGTTTCAACTAATGAAAAACTGTTTTTT
CDR3aa: CASSVGGVSTNEKLFF

abundance: .
j_gene: TRBJ2-1
d_gene: TRBD2
v_gene: TRBV5-8
CDR3nt: TGTGCCAGCAGCTTGTCCCTAGCGGGATGGGACCACAATGAGCAGTTCTTC
CDR3aa: CASSLSLAGWDHNEQFF

abundance: few
j_gene: TRBJ1-4
d_gene: .
v_gene: TRBV7-2
CDR3nt: TGTGCCAGCAGCTCAAGGGTGGGGCCTAATGAAAAACTGTTTTTT
CDR3aa: CASSSRVGPNEKLFF

abundance: .
j_gene: TRBJ1-6
d_gene: .
v_gene: TRBV28
CDR3nt: TGTGCCAGCAGAGGCCGGCGGGCAGGGGAAAACTCCTATAATTCACCCCTCCACTTT
CDR3aa: CASRGRRAGENSYNSPLHF

abundance: .
j_gene: TRBJ2-1
d_gene: .
v_gene: TRBV7-2
CDR3nt: TGTGCCAGCAGCTCCGCGCCCCTACTAGCACGCAATGAGCAGTTCTTC
CDR3aa: CASSSAPLLARNEQFF

abundance: .
j_gene: TRBJ2-2
d_gene: TRBD2
v_gene: TRBV7-9
CDR3nt: TGTGCCAGCAGCTTAGGGACTAGTAGAGGACCCAGGGAGCTGTTTTTT
CDR3aa: CASSLGTSRGPRELFF

abundance: once
j_gene: TRBJ2-7
d_gene: TRBD2
v_gene: TRBV4-1
CDR3nt: TGCGCCAGCAGCCACCTACTAGCGGGAGGCTACGAGCAGTACTTC
CDR3aa: CASSHLLAGGYEQYF

abundance: .
j_gene: TRBJ2-1
d_gene: .
v_gene: TRBV10-2
CDR3nt: TGCGCCAGCAGTGAGCCCAACTCCTACAATGAGCAGTTCTTC
CDR3aa: CASSEPNSYNEQFF

abundance: .
j_gene: TRBJ1-2
d_gene: TRBD1
v_gene: TRBV12-5
CDR3nt: TGTGCTAGTGGTGAGGACAGGGGGCACGTTGGCTACACCTTC
CDR3aa: CASGEDRGHVGYTF

abundance: .
j_gene: TRBJ1-5
d_gene: TRBD1
v_gene: TRBV19
CDR3nt: TGTGCCAGTAGACCACAGGGGTCAGGGCAGCCCCAGCATTTT
CDR3aa: CASRPQGSGQPQHF